These 30 T cell receptor beta chains were all obtained from the same sample, sequenced in a study of blood T cell repertoires in COVID-19. Measured with immunoSEQ multiplex PCR; TCRdb has only the in-frame clones, and not every one. This sample yields 60,000 or so clones, of which around 85% are seen a single time; approximately 20% belongs to the top ten. Sequenced material: peripheral blood. These TCRs come from a human donor in a cohort sampled during active COVID-19.

The chain links TRBV9 to TRBJ1-2; the D gene is possibly TRBD1 (6 bases). The CDR3 has 14 amino acids. The germline CDR1 and CDR2 sequences are SGDLS and YYNGEE. V was cut by 3 bases and J by 5 bases, with 14 bases left in between. CDR3 sequence: CASSESRQGYGYTF. DNA for the CDR3: TGTGCCAGCAGCGAATCTCGCCAGGGGTATGGCTACACCTTC.

The chain is built from TRBV11-2 and TRBJ1-5; D unclear. Per germline, CDR1 SGHAT and CDR2 FQNNGV. This CDR3 contains 13 residues. V dropped 0 bases and J dropped 6 bases, with 6 bases sitting between them. The CDR3 is CASSLEAGQPQHF. The CDR3 DNA sequence: TGTGCCAGCAGCTTAGAAGCTGGTCAGCCCCAGCATTTT.

This chain joins TRBV4-1 and TRBJ2-5; 9 positions agree with TRBD1. Germline CDR1 reads MGHRA; CDR2 reads YSYEKL. V was clipped by 3 bases and J by 3 bases; unmatched bases: 11. This CDR3 has 17 residues. CDR3 region: CASSQDRDRVNKETQYF. The CDR3, as DNA: TGCGCCAGCAGCCAGGACCGGGACAGGGTAAACAAAGAGACCCAGTACTTC.

The chain links TRBV27 to TRBJ2-1; no clear D. V was cut by 6 bases and J by 8 bases, with 8 bases left in between. CDR1 and CDR2 from the germline V gene are MNHEY and SMNVEV (reference sequence). CDR3 length: 11 residues. The CDR3 nucleotides read TGTGCCAGCAGGGCCTCGTATGAGCAGTTCTTC. Amino acid sequence: CASRASYEQFF.

The chain uses TRBV18 and TRBJ2-1; TRBD1 matches at 8 bases. The CDR3 is 18 amino acids. The germline V gene encodes CDR1 KGHSH and CDR2 LQKENI. The ends lost 1 base at V and 5 bases at J; junction bases unmatched: 13. CDR3 nucleotides: TGTGCCAGCTCACCACAGCGCGTTGGGACAGGTGCCGACAATGAGCAGTTCTTC. Its translation: CASSPQRVGTGADNEQFF. The full variable domain, completed using reference TRBV18 and TRBJ2-1, is NAGVMQNPRHLVRRRGQEARLRCSPMKGHSHVYWYRQLPEEGLKFMVYLQKENIIDESGMPKERFSAEFPKEGPSILRIQQVVRGDSAAYFCASSPQRVGTGADNEQFFGPGTRLTVL.

A few counts support this clone. The CDR3 DNA follows: TGTGCCAGCTCGCCAGGAGGCCTATACAATGAGCAGTTCTTC. Its protein product is CASSPGGLYNEQFF. This chain uses TRBV18 with TRBJ2-1, with a weak D call TRBD2 (5 bases). This CDR3 is built from 14 residues. V was shortened by 6 bases and J by 4 bases, with 13 bases between the two germline ends. The germline V gene encodes CDR1 KGHSH and CDR2 LQKENI.

The rearrangement joins TRBV19 to TRBJ1-4; 10 positions match TRBD1. Trimming removed 6 bases from V and 4 bases from J; junction bases left unmatched: 8. The CDR3 consists of 16 residues. Germline loops: CDR1 LNHDA, CDR2 SQIVND (reference sequence). CDR3 amino acids: CASRALTGGFNEKLFF. In DNA form, the CDR3 reads TGTGCCAGTAGGGCTTTGACAGGGGGCTTTAATGAAAAACTGTTTTTT.

This chain links TRBV11-2 with TRBJ1-6, with D possibly TRBD1 on 5 matching bases. V dropped 6 bases and J dropped 6 bases, with 12 bases sitting between them. The germline gives CDR1 SGHAT, CDR2 FQNNGV. The CDR3 is made up of 14 amino acids. CDR3 in amino acids: CASRSGISNSPLHF. The CDR3 bases are TGTGCCAGCAGATCAGGGATCTCTAATTCACCCCTCCACTTT.

The V call is TRBV7-2, the J call TRBJ2-3; 11 positions agree with TRBD2. CDR3 length: 16 residues. The J segment lost 3 bases and the V segment lost 5 bases, leaving 7 bases of the junction unmatched. Germline CDR1 SGHTA, CDR2 FQGNSA. This chain's CDR3 is CASSRLAGGPTDTQYF. As DNA, the CDR3 is TGTGCCAGCAGCCGTCTAGCGGGGGGACCAACAGATACGCAGTATTTT.

The chain employs TRBV9 and TRBJ1-1; D is perhaps TRBD1 (6 bases). V dropped 3 bases and J dropped 0 bases, with 9 bases sitting between them. CDR1 and CDR2 from the germline V gene are SGDLS and YYNGEE. This CDR3 contains 14 residues. The CDR3 nucleotides are TGTGCCAGCAGCGCACAGGGTTTGAACACTGAAGCTTTCTTT. Encoded protein: CASSAQGLNTEAFF.

This chain connects TRBV3-1 (or the pseudogene TRBV3-2) to TRBJ1-5; TRBD1 is a possible D gene (6 bases). The germline V gene encodes CDR1 LGHDT and CDR2 YNNKEL (reference sequence). The CDR3 spans 13 residues. The ends were cut back, 11 bases at V and 4 bases at J, with 15 bases in the middle. The CDR3 protein is CAWRGGANQPQHF. The CDR3 DNA reads as TGTGCCTGGCGAGGGGGGGCTAATCAGCCCCAGCATTTT.

This clone was observed once. The chain links TRBV29-1 to TRBJ1-1; TRBD1 might be the D (5 bases). This CDR3 has 11 residues. The V end lost 7 bases, the J end lost 5 bases, and 11 bases lay between the germline ends. Germline V gene lookup returns CDR1 SQVTM and CDR2 ANQGSEA. In nucleotides, the CDR3 is TGCAGCGCCGTTGGGGCTACTGAAGCTTTCTTT. Residues: CSAVGATEAFF.

The chain has TRBV7-2 and TRBJ1-3; no reliable D call. CDR3 length: 11 residues. Germline lookup yields CDR1 SGHTA and CDR2 FQGNSA. Trimming shortened V by 6 bases and J by 6 bases, and 6 bases separated the two germline ends. The chain's CDR3 is CASSSLNTIYF. CDR3 DNA sequence: TGTGCCAGCAGTAGCCTAAACACCATATATTTT.

The chain links TRBV12-3 or TRBV12-4 to TRBJ2-5, with TRBD1 matching 9 bases. V lost 4 bases to trimming and J lost 5 bases; unmatched junction nucleotides: 2. This CDR3 contains 13 residues. The CDR3 sequence: CASSYRGLETQYF. For the CDR3, the DNA is TGTGCCAGCAGTTACAGGGGGCTGGAGACCCAGTACTTC.

V gene TRBV6-6 combines with J gene TRBJ2-1; the match to TRBD2 covers 12 bases. This CDR3 has 16 residues. V was pared by 6 bases and J by 6 bases, with 9 bases of the junction left unmatched. From germline, CDR1 is MNHNY and CDR2 SVGAGI (reference sequence). In nucleotides, the CDR3 is TGTGCCAGCAGCCACCGACTAGCGGGGGCTCTCAATGAGCAGTTCTTC. It is translated as CASSHRLAGALNEQFF.

V usage is TRBV6-1 and J usage is TRBJ2-1; TRBD2 matches at 16 bases. The CDR3 covers 16 residues. Trimming removed 1 base from V and 9 bases from J; junction bases left unmatched: 3. Germline values: CDR1 MNHNS, CDR2 SASEGT. CDR3 protein: CASSEVGLAGGLEQFF. For the CDR3, the DNA is TGTGCCAGCAGTGAAGTGGGACTAGCGGGGGGGCTTGAGCAGTTCTTC.

The CDR3 DNA reads as TGTGCCAGCAGGAGGACAGCCCGCTACGAGCAGTACTTC. Amino acids: CASRRTARYEQYF. The chain links TRBV11-2 to TRBJ2-7, with a weak D call TRBD1 (6 bases). CDR1 and CDR2 (germline): SGHAT, FQNNGV. The CDR3 totals 13 residues. Trimming stripped 6 bases from V and 3 bases from J, with 12 bases between. Full variable domain (rest looked up from reference TRBV11-2 and TRBJ2-7): EAGVAQSPRYKIIEKRQSVAFWCNPISGHATLYWYQQILGQGPKLLIQFQNNGVVDDSQLPKDRFSAERLKGVDSTLKIQPAKLEDSAVYLCASRRTARYEQYFGPGTRLTVT.

The rearrangement links TRBV5-1 to TRBJ2-1; a possible D gene is TRBD1 (5 bases). The germline CDR1 and CDR2 sequences are SGHRS and YFSETQ. The germline V and J ends were trimmed by 5 bases and 0 bases, with 12 bases remaining between them. This CDR3 has 15 amino acids. The CDR3 here is CASRNRSNSYNEQFF. The CDR3 nucleotides read TGCGCCAGCAGGAACAGGAGTAACTCCTACAATGAGCAGTTCTTC. Supplemented by reference TRBV5-1 and TRBJ2-1, the full variable domain reads KAGVTQTPRYLIKTRGQQVTLSCSPISGHRSVSWYQQTPGQGLQFLFEYFSETQRNKGNFPGRFSGRQFSNSRSEMNVSTLELGDSALYLCASRNRSNSYNEQFFGPGTRLTVL.

The gene calls are TRBV6-2 or TRBV6-3 and TRBJ1-3, with a weak D call TRBD1 (6 bases). Germline V gives CDR1 MNHEY, CDR2 SVGEGT. Deletions cut 2 bases from V and 0 bases from J, with 14 bases between. The CDR3 covers 17 residues. The CDR3 protein is CASSYPRTDRSGNTIYF. DNA for the CDR3: TGTGCCAGCAGTTACCCAAGGACAGACCGCTCTGGAAACACCATATATTTT.

This rearrangement joins TRBV6-5 to TRBJ2-1, with D perhaps matching TRBD1 (6 bases). CDR3 length: 12 residues. The germline V gene encodes CDR1 MNHEY and CDR2 SVGAGI. V was shortened by 4 bases and J by 8 bases, with 9 bases between the two germline ends. This CDR3 reads CASSSDSHEQFF. In nucleotides, the CDR3 is TGTGCCAGCAGTTCGGACAGTCATGAGCAGTTCTTC.

This clone was counted between two and nine times. V and J are TRBV29-1 and TRBJ1-5; perhaps TRBD1 as D (5 bases). Germline V gene lookup returns CDR1 SQVTM and CDR2 ANQGSEA. This CDR3 has 13 amino acids. V lost 8 bases and J 3 bases, leaving 14 bases between the germline ends. The CDR3 DNA follows: TGCAGCCACGCTCAGGGCAACAATCAGCCCCAGCATTTT. Translating it yields CSHAQGNNQPQHF.

Worth noting for this clone: The germline gene is not matched at one end of the junction; a read error may be the cause. The J gene is TRBJ1-2, the V gene TRBV29-1, with D maybe TRBD1 (5 bases). Germline loops: CDR1 SQVTM, CDR2 ANQGSEA. The CDR3 consists of 13 residues. In nucleotides, the CDR3 is TGCAGCATTGAAGGAACAGGCATTAGTGGCTACACCTTC. The encoded protein is CSIEGTGISGYTF.

V and J are TRBV5-1 and TRBJ2-5, with 12 bases matching TRBD1. The junction had 8 bases not matched to a gene; V was cut back by 6 bases and J by 5 bases. Germline V gene sequence: CDR1 SGHRS, CDR2 YFSETQ. This CDR3 spans 15 amino acids. DNA for the CDR3: TGCGCCAGCACCCTGGGACAGGGGGCTGTTGAGACCCAGTACTTC. Translated, it gives CASTLGQGAVETQYF. The entire variable domain, with the rest obtained from reference TRBV5-1 and TRBJ2-5, is as follows: KAGVTQTPRYLIKTRGQQVTLSCSPISGHRSVSWYQQTPGQGLQFLFEYFSETQRNKGNFPGRFSGRQFSNSRSEMNVSTLELGDSALYLCASTLGQGAVETQYFGPGTRLLVL.

This chain uses TRBV3-1 (or the pseudogene TRBV3-2) with TRBJ2-7, with 9 bases lining up with TRBD1. With 3 bases clipped from V and 10 bases from J, the junction kept 13 bases outside the gene matches. The CDR3 is made up of 15 amino acids. From germline, CDR1 is LGHDT and CDR2 YNNKEL (reference sequence). The CDR3 DNA reads TGTGCCAGCAGCCAGGGATCCGGGACAGGGTTGATCCAGTACTTC. Protein sequence: CASSQGSGTGLIQYF.

The chain combines TRBV12-1 with TRBJ2-3; the DNA was not compared with TRBD1, the D call given in the table. TRBV12-1 is tagged as a pseudogene. This CDR3 comprises 15 residues. In nucleotides, the CDR3 is TGTGCCAGCAGCCCTGACAGGGGATGCACAGATACGCAGTATTTT. The encoded protein is CASSPDRGCTDTQYF.

The chain employs TRBV23-1 and TRBJ1-5, with 8 bases identical to TRBD1. TRBV23-1 is reported as an ORF; its role is uncertain. V trimming: 0 bases; J trimming: 4 bases; junction bases outside the gene matches: 2. This CDR3 has 15 amino acids. The CDR3 bases are TGCGCCAGCAGTCAATCGAGGACAGGGAATCAGCCCCAGCATTTT. Encoded protein: CASSQSRTGNQPQHF.

This clone has more than one count but fewer than ten. The chain carries TRBV9 and TRBJ1-4, with 9 bases that match TRBD1. The germline V gene has CDR1 SGDLS and CDR2 YYNGEE. J was trimmed by 15 bases and V by 0 bases; bases with no gene match: 9. This CDR3 spans 14 amino acids. CDR3 bases: TGTGCCAGCAGCGTAGACGTGTGGGACAGGGAGGTGTTTTTT. It is translated as CASSVDVWDREVFF.

V gene TRBV10-3 combines with J gene TRBJ1-5; D might be TRBD1 (6 bases). This CDR3 contains 12 residues. Germline lookup yields CDR1 ENHRY and CDR2 SYGVKD. The V end lost 9 bases, the J end lost 5 bases, and 11 bases lay between the germline ends. CDR3 in amino acids: CAIRGGDQPQHF. In DNA, the CDR3 is TGTGCCATTAGGGGGGGGGATCAGCCCCAGCATTTT.

CDR3 DNA: TGCGCCAGCCTAAGCGGGGGGGCCCGTGAGCAGTTCTTC. Encoded protein: CASLSGGAREQFF. The J gene is TRBJ2-1, the V gene TRBV10-2; 10 bases fit TRBD2. The CDR3 contains 13 residues. The junction had 7 bases not matched to a gene; V was cut back by 8 bases and J by 9 bases. The germline gives CDR1 WSHSY, CDR2 SAAADI.

The gene calls are TRBV18 and TRBJ1-2; no clear D. In germline, CDR1 is KGHSH, CDR2 LQKENI. Trimming took 2 bases from V and 7 from J, leaving 14 bases between them. The CDR3 is 14 amino acids. The CDR3 nucleotides are TGTGCCAGCTCACCAGGCCATCCGGGAAGTGGCTACACCTTC. Protein sequence: CASSPGHPGSGYTF. Together with reference TRBV18 and TRBJ1-2, the CDR3 gives the full variable domain: NAGVMQNPRHLVRRRGQEARLRCSPMKGHSHVYWYRQLPEEGLKFMVYLQKENIIDESGMPKERFSAEFPKEGPSILRIQQVVRGDSAAYFCASSPGHPGSGYTFGSGTRLTVV.